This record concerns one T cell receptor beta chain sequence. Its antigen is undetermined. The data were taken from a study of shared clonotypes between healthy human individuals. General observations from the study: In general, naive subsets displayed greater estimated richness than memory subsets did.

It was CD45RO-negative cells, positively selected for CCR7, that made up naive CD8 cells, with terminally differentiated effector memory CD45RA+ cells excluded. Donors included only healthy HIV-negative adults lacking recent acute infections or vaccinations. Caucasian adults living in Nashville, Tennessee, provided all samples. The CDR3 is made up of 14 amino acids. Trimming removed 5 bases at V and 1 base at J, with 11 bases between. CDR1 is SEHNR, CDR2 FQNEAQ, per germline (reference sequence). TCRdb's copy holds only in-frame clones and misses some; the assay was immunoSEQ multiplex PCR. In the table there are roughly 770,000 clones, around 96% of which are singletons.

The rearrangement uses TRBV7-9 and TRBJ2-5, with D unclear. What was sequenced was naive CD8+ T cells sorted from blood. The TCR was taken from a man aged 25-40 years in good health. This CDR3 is CASSRANPQETQYF. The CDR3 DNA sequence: TGTGCCAGCAGCCGGGCCAATCCCCAAGAGACCCAGTACTTC. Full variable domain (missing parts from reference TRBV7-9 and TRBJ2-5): DTGVSQNPRHKITKRGQNVTFRCDPISEHNRLYWYRQTLGQGPEFLTYFQNEAQLEKSRLLSDRFSAERPKGSFSTLEIQRTEQGDSAMYLCASSRANPQETQYFGPGTRLLVL.